This T cell receptor beta chain was obtained from a study of technical replicates of blood from several donors. Germline CDR1 reads SGHAT; CDR2 reads FQNNGV. There are 17 residues in the CDR3. V lost 5 bases and J lost 0; bases outside the gene matches: 10. The data were produced by immunoSEQ multiplex PCR, yet TCRdb's version contains in-frame clones alone and is incomplete. The table shows tens of thousands of clones, with more than 85% occurring only once. The sequenced sample was T cells isolated from PBMCs. The TCR sequence derives from a human donor in good health. The rearrangement joins TRBV11-2 to TRBJ2-1; 7 bases map to TRBD2. In nucleotides, the CDR3 is TGTGCCAGCAGCAAGGGGCCTGGCGGGAGCTCCTACAATGAGCAGTTCTTC. As protein: CASSKGPGGSSYNEQFF.